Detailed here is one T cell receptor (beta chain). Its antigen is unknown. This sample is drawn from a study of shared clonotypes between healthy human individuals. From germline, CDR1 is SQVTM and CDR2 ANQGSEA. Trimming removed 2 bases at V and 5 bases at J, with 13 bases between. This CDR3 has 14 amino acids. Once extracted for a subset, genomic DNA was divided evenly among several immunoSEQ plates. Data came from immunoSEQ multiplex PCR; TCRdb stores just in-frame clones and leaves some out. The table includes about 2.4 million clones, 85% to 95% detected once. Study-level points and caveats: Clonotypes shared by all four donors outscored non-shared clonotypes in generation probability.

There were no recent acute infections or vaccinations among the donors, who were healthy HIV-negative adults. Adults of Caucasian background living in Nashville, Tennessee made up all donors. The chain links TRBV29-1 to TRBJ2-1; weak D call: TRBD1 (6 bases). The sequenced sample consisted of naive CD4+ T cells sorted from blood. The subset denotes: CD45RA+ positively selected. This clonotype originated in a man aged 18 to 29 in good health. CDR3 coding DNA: TGCAGCGTTGAACGCAGGGGCAGTCACAATGAGCAGTTCTTC. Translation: CSVERRGSHNEQFF.